Listed below are T cell receptor beta chains from one sample, sequenced in a study of shared clonotypes between healthy human individuals. Assay used: immunoSEQ multiplex PCR; TCRdb lists only in-frame clones, some missing. The sample carries 600,000 to 700,000 clones, 73% recorded once. The sequenced material came from memory CD4+ T cells sorted from blood. The receptors originated from a woman aged 30 to 39 in good health. Each CDR3 is given without its conserved first and last residue. The order of the fields is V gene, CDR3 protein.

>TRBV5-6
ASSLYPSNYGYT
>TRBV29-1
SVRRGGSYEQY
>TRBV21-1
ASKKVGTKSVRNIQY
>TRBV19
ASCWRQNQPQH
>TRBV13
ASSLGLASGNEQF
>TRBV2
ASSESGTGELF
>TRBV10-3
AIRQTGGGETQY
>TRBV4-2
ASSQEASGSREQY
>TRBV7-3
ASSLGANVLT
>TRBV7-2
ASSSHGGTRSYEQY
>TRBV13
ASSPRYQETQY
>TRBV7-9
ASSSTEDPTEAF
>TRBV7-2
ASSKYRDRGGPQH
>TRBV27
APRDGANVLT
>TRBV30
AWSVGVTVNEQF
>TRBV25-1
ASSGSVTDRNLFHEQY
>TRBV19
ASSRSLNTEAF
>TRBV28
ASSASGTTDTQY
>TRBV12-5
ASGLVLRGLDGELF